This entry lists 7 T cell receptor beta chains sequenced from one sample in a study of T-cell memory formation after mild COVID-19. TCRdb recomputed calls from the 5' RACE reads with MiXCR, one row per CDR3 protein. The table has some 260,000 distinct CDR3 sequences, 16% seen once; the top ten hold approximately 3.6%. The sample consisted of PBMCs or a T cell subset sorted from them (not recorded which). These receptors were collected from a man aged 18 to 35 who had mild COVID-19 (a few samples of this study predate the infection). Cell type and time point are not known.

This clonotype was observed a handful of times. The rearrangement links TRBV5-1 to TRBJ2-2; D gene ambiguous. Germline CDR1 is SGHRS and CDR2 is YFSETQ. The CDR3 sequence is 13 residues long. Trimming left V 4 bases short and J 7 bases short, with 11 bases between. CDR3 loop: CASSPDLLGELFF. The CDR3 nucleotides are TGCGCCAGCAGCCCAGACTTACTCGGGGAGCTGTTTTTT.

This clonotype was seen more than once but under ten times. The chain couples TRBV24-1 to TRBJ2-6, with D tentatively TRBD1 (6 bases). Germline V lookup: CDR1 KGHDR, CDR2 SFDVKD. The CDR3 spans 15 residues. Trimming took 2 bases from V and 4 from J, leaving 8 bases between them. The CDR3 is CATSDSGQGANVLTF. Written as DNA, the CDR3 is TGTGCCACCAGTGATTCCGGACAGGGGGCCAACGTCCTGACTTTC.

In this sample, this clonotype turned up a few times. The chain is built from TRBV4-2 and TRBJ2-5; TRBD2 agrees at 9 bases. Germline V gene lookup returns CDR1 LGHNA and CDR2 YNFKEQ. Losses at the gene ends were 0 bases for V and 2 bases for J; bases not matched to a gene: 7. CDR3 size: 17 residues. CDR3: CASSQEYGSGGQETQYF. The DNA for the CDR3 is TGTGCCAGCAGCCAAGAGTATGGTAGCGGGGGTCAAGAGACCCAGTACTTC.

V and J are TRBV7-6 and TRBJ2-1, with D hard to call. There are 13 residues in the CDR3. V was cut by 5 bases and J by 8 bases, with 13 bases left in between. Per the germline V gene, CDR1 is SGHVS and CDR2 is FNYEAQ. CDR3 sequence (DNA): TGTGCCAGCAGCCGTGGTGGAGTCTATGAGCAGTTCTTC. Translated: CASSRGGVYEQFF.

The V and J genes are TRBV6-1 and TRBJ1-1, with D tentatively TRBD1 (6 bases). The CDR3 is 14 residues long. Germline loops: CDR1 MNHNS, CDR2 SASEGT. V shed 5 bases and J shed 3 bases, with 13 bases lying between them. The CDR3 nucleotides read TGTGCCAGCAGTAAACAGGGTAAGGACACTGAAGCTTTCTTT. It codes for CASSKQGKDTEAFF.

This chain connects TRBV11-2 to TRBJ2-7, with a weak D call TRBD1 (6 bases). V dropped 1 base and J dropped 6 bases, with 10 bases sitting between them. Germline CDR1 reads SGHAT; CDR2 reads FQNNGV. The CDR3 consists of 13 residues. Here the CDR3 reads CASSLGLGGEQYV. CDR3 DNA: TGTGCCAGCAGCTTAGGTTTAGGGGGCGAGCAGTACGTC.

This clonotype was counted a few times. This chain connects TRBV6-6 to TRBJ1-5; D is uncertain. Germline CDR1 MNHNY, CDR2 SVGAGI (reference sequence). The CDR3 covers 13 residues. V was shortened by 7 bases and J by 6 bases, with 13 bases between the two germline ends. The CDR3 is CASTPSLSQPQHF. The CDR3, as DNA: TGTGCCAGCACCCCCTCGCTAAGTCAGCCCCAGCATTTT.